The present T cell receptor (beta chain) was sequenced within a study of T cell changes during pregnancy in multiple sclerosis. Libraries were prepared by immunoSEQ multiplex PCR; TCRdb keeps only in-frame clonotypes and omits some of them. This table has around 50,000 clones, 80% to 95% appearing once. Germline CDR1 is SGHTA and CDR2 is FQGNSA. V was pared by 2 bases and J by 4 bases, with 14 bases between. The CDR3 totals 15 residues. This material consisted of CD4+ T cells from peripheral blood mononuclear cells, taken after pregnancy. This sequence joins TRBV7-2 and TRBJ1-1, with D unclear. The source is a female donor in good health, enrolled as a control in a pregnancy study. The CDR3 DNA reads TGTGCCAGCAGCTTAACGAGGTGGTCTGGCACTGAAGCTTTCTTT. Residues: CASSLTRWSGTEAFF.